The clone carrying this T cell receptor beta chain was observed at least ten times. The antigen is not known. The data derive from a study of early T cells in non-severe SARS-CoV-2 infection. Across the study: Chains were not paired, and sequencing was done on bulk RNA from unsorted whole blood. Study conclusions and caveats: VDJdb matching skewed toward anti-spike CD8 responses, missing private and CD4 specificities.

The ends were cut back, 0 bases at V and 9 bases at J, with 6 bases in the middle. This CDR3 comprises 12 residues. Germline CDR1 reads WNHNN; CDR2 reads SYGVQD (reference sequence). Separate cDNA molecules each had unique molecular identifiers attached to them. One entry per CDR3 protein, called by TCRdb with MiXCR from the 5' RACE reads. Of tens of thousands of distinct CDR3 sequences listed, around 10% were seen once; the top ten hold approximately 4.5%. Sequenced input: whole blood. The chain has TRBV10-1 and TRBJ1-5; D not certain. The sequence was obtained from an adult who was a healthcare worker with PCR-confirmed SARS-CoV-2 infection or an uninfected control (not recorded which). CDR3 loop: CASSESTGPQHF. CDR3 in DNA: TGCGCCAGCAGTGAGTCGACGGGGCCCCAGCATTTT.